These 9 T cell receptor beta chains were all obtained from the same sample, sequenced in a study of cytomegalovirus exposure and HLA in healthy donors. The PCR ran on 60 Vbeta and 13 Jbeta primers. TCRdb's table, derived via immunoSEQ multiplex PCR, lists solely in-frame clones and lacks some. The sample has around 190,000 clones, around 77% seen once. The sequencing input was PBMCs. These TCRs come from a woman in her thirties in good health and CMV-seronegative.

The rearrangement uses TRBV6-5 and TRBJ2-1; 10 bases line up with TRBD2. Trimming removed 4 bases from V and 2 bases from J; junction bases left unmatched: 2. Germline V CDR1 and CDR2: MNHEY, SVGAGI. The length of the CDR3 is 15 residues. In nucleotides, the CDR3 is TGTGCCAGCAGTTTAGCGGGAGGCGCCTACAATGAGCAGTTCTTC. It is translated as CASSLAGGAYNEQFF.

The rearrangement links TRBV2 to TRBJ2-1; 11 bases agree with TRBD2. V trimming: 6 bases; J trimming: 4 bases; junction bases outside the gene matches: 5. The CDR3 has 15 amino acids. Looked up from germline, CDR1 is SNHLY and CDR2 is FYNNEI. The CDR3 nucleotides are TGTGCCAGCAGGGCGACTAGCGGGACGTACAATGAGCAGTTCTTC. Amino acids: CASRATSGTYNEQFF.

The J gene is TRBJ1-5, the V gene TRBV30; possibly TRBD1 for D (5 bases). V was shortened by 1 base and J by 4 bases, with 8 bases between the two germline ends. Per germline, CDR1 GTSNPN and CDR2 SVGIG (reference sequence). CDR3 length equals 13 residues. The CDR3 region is CAWSGSGNQPQHF. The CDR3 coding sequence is TGTGCCTGGAGTGGCTCAGGGAATCAGCCCCAGCATTTT.

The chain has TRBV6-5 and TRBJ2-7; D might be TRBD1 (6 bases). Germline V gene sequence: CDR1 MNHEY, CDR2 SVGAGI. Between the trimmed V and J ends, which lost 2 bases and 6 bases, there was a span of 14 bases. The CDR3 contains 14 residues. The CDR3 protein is CASSYRTEPGEQYF. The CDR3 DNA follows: TGTGCCAGCAGTTACCGGACAGAACCGGGCGAGCAGTACTTC.

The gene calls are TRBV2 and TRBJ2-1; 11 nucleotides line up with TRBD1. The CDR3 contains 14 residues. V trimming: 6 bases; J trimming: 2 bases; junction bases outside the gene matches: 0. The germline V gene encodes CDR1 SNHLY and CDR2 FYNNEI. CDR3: CASRDRGPYNEQFF. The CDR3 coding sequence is TGTGCCAGCAGGGACAGGGGGCCCTACAATGAGCAGTTCTTC.

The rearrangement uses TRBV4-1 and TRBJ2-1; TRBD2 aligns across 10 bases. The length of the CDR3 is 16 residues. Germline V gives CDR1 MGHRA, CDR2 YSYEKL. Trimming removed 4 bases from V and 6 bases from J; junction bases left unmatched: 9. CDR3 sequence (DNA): TGCGCCAGCAGCCCTTTATTAGCGGGGGGTGTCAATGAGCAGTTCTTC. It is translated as CASSPLLAGGVNEQFF.

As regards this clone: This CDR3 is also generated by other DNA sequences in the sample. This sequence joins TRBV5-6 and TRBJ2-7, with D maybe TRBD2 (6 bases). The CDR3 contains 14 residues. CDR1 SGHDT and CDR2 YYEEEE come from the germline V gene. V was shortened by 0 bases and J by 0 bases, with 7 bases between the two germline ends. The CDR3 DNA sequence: TGTGCCAGCAGCTTGGGGGGGGACTCCTACGAGCAGTACTTC. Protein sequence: CASSLGGDSYEQYF.

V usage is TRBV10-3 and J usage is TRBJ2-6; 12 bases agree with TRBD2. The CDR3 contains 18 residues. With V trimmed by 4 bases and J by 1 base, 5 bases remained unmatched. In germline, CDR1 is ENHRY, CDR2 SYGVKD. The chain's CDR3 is CAISVTSGGASGANVLTF. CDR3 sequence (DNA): TGTGCCATCAGTGTGACTAGCGGGGGCGCATCTGGGGCCAACGTCCTGACTTTC.

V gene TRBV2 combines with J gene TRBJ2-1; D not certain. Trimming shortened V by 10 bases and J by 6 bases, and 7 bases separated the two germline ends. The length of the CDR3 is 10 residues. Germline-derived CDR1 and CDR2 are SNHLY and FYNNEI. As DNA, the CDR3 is TGTGCCATAAATCGCAATGAGCAGTTCTTC. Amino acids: CAINRNEQFF.